Sequencing of this TCR beta chain was carried out in a study of Ad26.COV2.S vaccination and SARS-CoV-2 variants. Treatment in this sample: over 15 received Ad26.COV2.S at low or high dose, single or two shots; about five received placebo; per-sample allocation not given. Collection of the samples took place on day 63 after the first injection of vaccine or placebo. V was trimmed by 3 bases and J by 11 bases, leaving 16 bases between them. Germline CDR1 reads SNHLY; CDR2 reads FYNNEI. The CDR3 is made up of 13 amino acids. Repertoires were generated with immunoSEQ multiplex PCR, while TCRdb's copy carries only in-frame clones and drops some. Of about 350,000 clones listed, approximately 86% are singletons.

The sequencing used peripheral blood, collected in a trial of Ad26.COV2.S vaccine versus placebo. The gene calls are TRBV2 and TRBJ1-1; TRBD1 is a possible D gene (6 bases). The sequence came from a person between 18 and 65 years old who received the Ad26.COV2.S COVID-19 vaccine or a placebo. The CDR3 is CASSDQGIGRAFF. The CDR3 DNA is TGTGCCAGCAGTGATCAGGGGATCGGACGGGCTTTCTTT.